This passage covers 2 T cell receptor beta chains from one sample sequenced in a study of blood T cell repertoires in COVID-19. The method was immunoSEQ multiplex PCR; TCRdb's version includes in-frame clones alone and lacks a portion of them. The table lists fewer than 150,000 clones, around four fifths of them singletons. What was sequenced was PBMCs or T cells enriched from blood (not recorded which). The receptors were sampled from a man under 40 who had recovered from COVID-19.

The chain joins TRBV25-1 to TRBJ1-3, with no clear D. This CDR3 contains 14 residues. Trimming stripped 6 bases from V and 0 bases from J, with 9 bases between. Germline CDR1 reads MGHDK; CDR2 reads SYGVNS. CDR3 residues: CASSGLNSGNTIYF. CDR3 DNA: TGTGCCAGCAGCGGACTGAACTCTGGAAACACCATATATTTT.

This rearrangement joins TRBV4-2 to TRBJ2-3; D remains unclear. This CDR3 contains 14 residues. The V end was cut by 0 bases, the J end by 4 bases, with 8 bases between. CDR1 and CDR2 from the germline V gene are LGHNA and YNFKEQ. The CDR3 here is CASSQEKHADTQYF. In DNA form, the CDR3 reads TGTGCCAGCAGCCAAGAAAAGCATGCAGATACGCAGTATTTT.